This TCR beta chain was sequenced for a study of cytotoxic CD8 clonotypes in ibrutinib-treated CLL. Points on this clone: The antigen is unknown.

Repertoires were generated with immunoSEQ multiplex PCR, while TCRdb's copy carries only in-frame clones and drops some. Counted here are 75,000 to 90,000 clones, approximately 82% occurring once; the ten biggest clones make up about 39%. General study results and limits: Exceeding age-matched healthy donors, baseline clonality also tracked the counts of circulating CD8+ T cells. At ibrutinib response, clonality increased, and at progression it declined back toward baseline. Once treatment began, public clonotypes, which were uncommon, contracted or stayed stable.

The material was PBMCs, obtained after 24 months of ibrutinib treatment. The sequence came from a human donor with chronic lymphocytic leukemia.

The DNA of the CDR3 is TGTGCCATCAGCTCCCAGGGGGAGGGCTACGAGCAGTACTTC. Translated: CAISSQGEGYEQYF. This rearrangement joins TRBV10-3 to TRBJ2-7; D may match TRBD1 or TRBD2 (7 bases each). The germline V and J ends were trimmed by 6 bases and 3 bases, with 15 bases remaining between them. The CDR3 length is 14 residues. Germline CDR1 ENHRY, CDR2 SYGVKD.